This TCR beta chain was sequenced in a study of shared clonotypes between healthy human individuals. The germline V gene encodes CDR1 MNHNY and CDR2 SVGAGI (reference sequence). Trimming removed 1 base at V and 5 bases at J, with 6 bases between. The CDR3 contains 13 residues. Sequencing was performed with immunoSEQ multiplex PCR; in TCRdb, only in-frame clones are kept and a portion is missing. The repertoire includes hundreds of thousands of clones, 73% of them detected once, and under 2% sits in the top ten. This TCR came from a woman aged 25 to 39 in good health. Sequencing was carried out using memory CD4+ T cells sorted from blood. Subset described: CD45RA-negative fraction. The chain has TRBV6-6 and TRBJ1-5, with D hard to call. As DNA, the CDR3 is TGTGCCAGCAGTTACTTGGGGTATCAGCCCCAGCATTTT. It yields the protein CASSYLGYQPQHF.